The 17 T cell receptor beta chains below were found in one sample sequenced in a study of response to subunit inactivated influenza vaccine (dated by TCRdb to the late 2010s). The protocol used for the library was RT-PCR. The run used an Illumina HiSeq 2500. Starting from the raw public reads, TCRdb applied fastp trimming at Q25, assembled clones with MiXCR and retained in-frame beta chains. Rows with one shared CDR3 protein collapse into an entry with the most common genes and DNA. This sample gives 650,000 to 800,000 distinct CDR3 sequences in total; approximately 14% of them show up just once. 5.5% to 7% of the sample is taken by the ten largest. The sequenced sample was PBMCs from blood, obtained 14 to 15 days before vaccination. Source of these receptors: a man aged 50 to 59 who received an inactivated influenza vaccine. Donor details come from another sample of the same person, matched by shared clones.

CDR3 in amino acids: CASSLGTEGSTEAFF. CDR3 nucleotides: TGCGCCAGCAGCTTGGGGACAGAGGGGAGCACTGAAGCTTTCTTT. The chain recombines TRBV5-1 with TRBJ1-1, with a tentative D call TRBD1 (6 bases). CDR3 length: 15 amino acids. Trimming stripped 0 bases from V and 4 bases from J, with 13 bases between. Germline V gene sequence: CDR1 SGHRS, CDR2 YFSETQ.

This clonotype turned up a few times. The V gene is TRBV6-1, the J gene TRBJ2-7; 8 bases line up with TRBD1. The J segment lost 0 bases and the V segment lost 3 bases, leaving 4 bases of the junction unmatched. The CDR3 is 15 amino acids. Germline V CDR1 and CDR2: MNHNS, SASEGT. DNA for the CDR3: TGTGCCAGCAGTGATGGACAGGGACTCTCCTACGAGCAGTACTTC. It yields the protein CASSDGQGLSYEQYF.

This clonotype was counted between two and nine times. The J gene is TRBJ1-6, the V gene TRBV4-3, with D perhaps matching TRBD1 (5 bases). The CDR3 spans 14 residues. Trimming removed 1 base at V and 8 bases at J, with 9 bases between. The V gene's germline CDR1 is LGHNA and CDR2 YSLEER. CDR3 sequence: CASSQGQGYSPLHF. As DNA, the CDR3 is TGCGCCAGCAGCCAAGGGCAGGGTTATTCACCCCTCCACTTT.

The rearrangement joins TRBV7-9 to TRBJ2-1; D perhaps matches TRBD2 (7 bases). Germline loops: CDR1 SEHNR, CDR2 FQNEAQ (reference sequence). V was shortened by 3 bases and J by 8 bases, with 20 bases between the two germline ends. CDR3 length equals 16 residues. The CDR3 region has the DNA TGTGCCAGCAGCTTTGGAGGGAGGGGGACAAGAGATGAGCAGTTCTTC. This translates into CASSFGGRGTRDEQFF.

Only a few counts were recorded for this clonotype. This rearrangement joins TRBV4-1 to TRBJ2-2; a possible D gene is TRBD2 (5 bases). This CDR3 is 16 amino acids long. The ends were cut back, 0 bases at V and 8 bases at J, with 16 bases in the middle. CDR1 is MGHRA, CDR2 YSYEKL, per germline. The CDR3 DNA sequence: TGCGCCAGCAGCCAAGATGGTGGAGGCCGGGGAGGGGAGCTGTTTTTT. It yields the protein CASSQDGGGRGGELFF.

This clonotype showed up just a few times. V is TRBV29-1 and J is TRBJ1-1; D is possibly TRBD1 (6 bases). CDR3 length: 12 amino acids. Germline-derived CDR1 and CDR2 are SQVTM and ANQGSEA. Trimming took off 4 bases at V and 6 bases at J, with 12 bases between the two ends. CDR3 coding DNA: TGCAGCGTTGTAGACAGGTCCCCTGAAGCTTTCTTT. The encoded protein is CSVVDRSPEAFF.

The chain uses TRBV5-1 and TRBJ2-7; D is perhaps TRBD1 or TRBD2 (5 bases each). Trimming removed 4 bases from V and 3 bases from J, with 17 bases in between. The CDR3 totals 15 residues. Germline V CDR1 and CDR2: SGHRS, YFSETQ. The CDR3 DNA reads TGCGCCAGCAGCGAAGGACATGGGGGTAGCTACGAGCAGTACTTC. Translated, it gives CASSEGHGGSYEQYF.

The chain employs TRBV20-1 and TRBJ2-1; the D gene is possibly TRBD1 (6 bases). CDR1 and CDR2 from the germline V gene are DFQATT and SNEGSKA (reference sequence). V lost 3 bases, J lost 3 bases, and 18 bases lay in between. The CDR3 is 16 residues long. Here the CDR3 DNA reads TGCAGTGCTAGCCCTTCTGGGACACCGTACTACAATGAGCAGTTCTTC. Translation: CSASPSGTPYYNEQFF.

The table lists this clonotype with a few counts. This sequence joins TRBV7-9 and TRBJ2-5; no reliable D call. With 5 bases removed from V and 6 bases from J, the gap between germline ends came to 13 bases. There are 13 residues in the CDR3. CDR1 and CDR2 from the germline V gene are SEHNR and FQNEAQ (reference sequence). DNA for the CDR3: TGTGCCAGCAGCCCGAACTCGGAACAGACCCAGTACTTC. Translation: CASSPNSEQTQYF.

Only a few counts were recorded for this clonotype. The genes are TRBV24-1 and TRBJ2-2; no reliable D call. V was clipped by 5 bases and J by 7 bases, with 4 bases between them. CDR3 size: 11 residues. CDR1 and CDR2 from the germline V gene are KGHDR and SFDVKD. CDR3 region: CATSANGELFF. The CDR3 nucleotides read TGTGCCACCAGTGCAAACGGGGAGCTGTTTTTT.

The gene calls are TRBV4-3 and TRBJ2-2, with D possibly being TRBD1 (6 bases). CDR3 length: 16 amino acids. Germline CDR1 is LGHNA and CDR2 is YSLEER. V was cut by 0 bases and J by 6 bases, with 14 bases left in between. CDR3 sequence: CASSQEQGRGSGELFF. The CDR3 bases are TGCGCCAGCAGCCAAGAGCAGGGGAGAGGGTCCGGGGAGCTGTTTTTT.

The chain combines TRBV2 with TRBJ2-7, with D maybe TRBD2 (5 bases). This CDR3 spans 14 amino acids. Germline V gene data show CDR1 as SNHLY and CDR2 as FYNNEI. V shed 6 bases and J shed 2 bases, with 14 bases lying between them. CDR3 nucleotides: TGTGCCAGCAGGAACCTTCGGGGTGCCTACGAGCAGTACTTC. Its translation is CASRNLRGAYEQYF.

CDR3 amino acids: CSALGGVTGELFF. CDR3 bases: TGCAGCGCCCTTGGAGGGGTAACCGGGGAGCTGTTTTTT. The rearrangement links TRBV29-1 to TRBJ2-2; D possibly corresponds to TRBD2 (6 bases). Trimming pared 7 bases from V and 5 bases from J, leaving 14 bases between. This CDR3 spans 13 amino acids. From germline, CDR1 is SQVTM and CDR2 ANQGSEA.

The chain uses TRBV18 and TRBJ2-2; TRBD1 is a possible D gene (6 bases). Germline V gene sequence: CDR1 KGHSH, CDR2 LQKENI. V lost 8 bases, J lost 2 bases, and 12 bases lay in between. CDR3 length equals 14 residues. The CDR3 here is CASRSGTNTGELFF. DNA of the CDR3: TGTGCCAGCCGGTCCGGGACAAACACCGGGGAGCTGTTTTTT.

This clonotype was detected only a few times. The chain uses TRBV12-3 or TRBV12-4 and TRBJ2-7, with 7 nucleotides matching TRBD1. Germline trimming cut 7 bases from V and 3 bases from J; bases unmatched to any gene: 6. The CDR3 runs to 13 residues. The CDR3 bases are TGTGCCAGCACCGACAGGGCACGCTACGAGCAGTACTTC. Translating it yields CASTDRARYEQYF.

In its sample, this clonotype was seen many times. In DNA, the CDR3 is TGTGCCAGCAAATTGGCGCCTAATGAGCAGTTCTTC. The encoded protein is CASKLAPNEQFF. The chain recombines TRBV28 with TRBJ2-1; D is uncertain. There are 12 residues in the CDR3. Germline V lookup: CDR1 MDHEN, CDR2 SYDVKM. The V gene lost 7 bases and the J gene lost 7 bases, with 11 bases spanning the gap. The full variable domain, its missing parts supplied by reference TRBV28 and TRBJ2-1, is DVKVTQSSRYLVKRTGEKVFLECVQDMDHENMFWYRQDPGLGLRLIYFSYDVKMKEKGDIPEGYSVSREKKERFSLILESASTNQTSMYLCASKLAPNEQFFGPGTRLTVL.

The chain employs TRBV18 and TRBJ1-2; possibly TRBD1 for D (6 bases). Germline V gene data show CDR1 as KGHSH and CDR2 as LQKENI. The V and J ends lost 5 bases and 3 bases respectively, with 16 bases between them. The CDR3 is 15 residues long. The CDR3 DNA reads as TGTGCCAGCTCATCCTCACAGGGAAGTGACTATGGCTACACCTTC. This translates into CASSSSQGSDYGYTF.